This is a list of T cell receptor beta chains from one sample in a study of OX40 agonist ivuxolimab in advanced cancers. The repertoire was sequenced with immunoSEQ multiplex PCR; TCRdb's copy has only in-frame clones and lacks some. The profile shows roughly 87,000 clones, just over 90% of them singletons. The sample in question was CD4+ or CD8+ T cells sorted from blood, obtained in a trial of the OX40 agonist ivuxolimab. The receptors were sampled from an adult with an advanced solid tumor such as melanoma, head and neck, liver or kidney cancer. CDR3s include the opening cysteine and the closing phenylalanine or tryptophan. The D gene is left open where the match is weak. Expanded clones are given a class, and other clones once, few, many or no size at all.

D gene	V gene	clone size	J gene	CDR3 DNA	CDR3 protein
-	TRBV11-2	-	TRBJ1-1	TGTGCCAGCTATTCAAGTGCTGGCAGATTGAACACTGAAGCTTTCTTT	CASYSSAGRLNTEAFF
-	TRBV7-2	-	TRBJ1-6	TGTGCCAGCAGCGTGGGGGGATTCACCTTTTCGGATTCACCCCTCCACTTT	CASSVGGFTFSDSPLHF
-	TRBV10-1	few	TRBJ2-2	TGCGCCAGCAGTGAGTACGCGGGCTCAAACACCGGGGAGCTGTTTTTT	CASSEYAGSNTGELFF
TRBD1	TRBV29-1	-	TRBJ2-3	TGCAGCGTTGGAACAGGGGCTAGCACAGATACGCAGTATTTT	CSVGTGASTDTQYF
-	TRBV4-2	-	TRBJ2-5	TGTGCCAGCAGCCAAAGGGGTAGACCGGAAGAGACCCAGTACTTC	CASSQRGRPEETQYF
TRBD2	TRBV7-8	-	TRBJ2-7	TGTGCCAGCAGCGTTCCGAGCGGGAGGGGGTACGAGCAGTACTTC	CASSVPSGRGYEQYF
-	TRBV10-3	-	TRBJ2-3	TGTGCCATCAGTGAGACAGGGATCACAGATACGCAGTATTTT	CAISETGITDTQYF
-	TRBV7-2	-	TRBJ2-5	TGTGCCAGCAGCTTAGGGGTCGTGGAGACCCAGTACTTC	CASSLGVVETQYF
-	TRBV19	-	TRBJ2-2	TGTGCCAGTAGTAACGCGGGGAACACCGGGGAGCTGTTTTTT	CASSNAGNTGELFF
TRBD2	TRBV5-1	-	TRBJ2-1	TGCGCCAGCAGCTCTACCATAGCGGGAGGCGGCTATGAGCAGTTCTTC	CASSSTIAGGGYEQFF
TRBD1	TRBV7-2	-	TRBJ1-2	TGTGCCAGCAGCCCGACAGGGAGAGTTGGCTACACCTTC	CASSPTGRVGYTF
TRBD1	TRBV7-9	-	TRBJ2-7	TGTGCCAGCAGCTTACACCCGACAGGGGGATACGAGCAGTACTTC	CASSLHPTGGYEQYF
-	TRBV11-2	few	TRBJ1-1	TGTGCCAGCAGCTTAGAACAGGGGAACACTGAAGCTTTCTTT	CASSLEQGNTEAFF
TRBD1	TRBV6-1	-	TRBJ2-3	TGTGCCAGCAGTGCGGTCACAGGGGCCGAGGATACGCAGTATTTT	CASSAVTGAEDTQYF
TRBD1	TRBV11-3	-	TRBJ2-7	TGTGCCAGCAGCAGATCGACAGGGCTTACCTACGAGCAGTACTTC	CASSRSTGLTYEQYF
-	TRBV5-1	-	TRBJ1-1	TGCGCCAGCAGCTTACAGGGAGGCGACACTGAAGCTTTCTTT	CASSLQGGDTEAFF
-	TRBV5-1	once	TRBJ2-2	TGCGCCAGCACCGACGCTGGGGGTTCCGGGGAGCTGTTTTTT	CASTDAGGSGELFF
-	TRBV6-1	-	TRBJ2-1	TGTGCCAGCATTTGGGGGCCCGGGGAGCAGTTCTTC	CASIWGPGEQFF
TRBD2	TRBV19	-	TRBJ2-3	TGTGCCAGTAGTGCGTTGGGGAGCGGGGGGAGTACGCAGTATTTT	CASSALGSGGSTQYF
TRBD2	TRBV19	few	TRBJ2-5	TGTGCCAGTAGTATCCGACTAGCGGGAGGGGGCCAAGAGACCCAGTACTTC	CASSIRLAGGGQETQYF
-	TRBV6-4	-	TRBJ2-3	TGTGCCAGCAGTCCTTACAGGGGAGGGACAGATACGCAGTATTTT	CASSPYRGGTDTQYF
TRBD1	TRBV6-5	once	TRBJ2-7	TGTGCCAGCAGTTACATCACCGGGACAGGGGGTCGCGAGCAGTACTTC	CASSYITGTGGREQYF
-	TRBV6-1	-	TRBJ2-3	TGTGCCAGCAGTGACCTACTTAGCACAGATACGCAGTATTTT	CASSDLLSTDTQYF
-	TRBV10-3	-	TRBJ1-1	TGTGCCATCAGTGAGTCGAGCGGCGGGAACACTGAAGCTTTCTTT	CAISESSGGNTEAFF
TRBD2	TRBV27	-	TRBJ2-1	TGTGCCAGCAGTTTCATCGCGGGAGATGGTAGGAATGAGCAGTTCTTC	CASSFIAGDGRNEQFF
-	TRBV4-1	-	TRBJ2-2	TGCGCCAGCAGCCGAGCGGAGAACACCGGGGAGCTGTTTTTT	CASSRAENTGELFF
TRBD2	TRBV5-1	-	TRBJ2-5	TGCGCCAGCAGCTTGGGACGGGCTAGCGGGAGTGGAGAGACCCAGTACTTC	CASSLGRASGSGETQYF
-	TRBV6-5	once	TRBJ2-7	TGTGCCAGCAGCCCCCCCTCAAACTACGAGCAGTACTTC	CASSPPSNYEQYF
-	TRBV30	-	TRBJ1-6	TGTGCCGCGGGGGAGGGCATTAATTCACCCCTCCACTTT	CAAGEGINSPLHF
-	TRBV14	-	TRBJ2-7	TGTGCCAGCAGCCAAGCGGGGACAACCGGATACTACTCCTACGAGCAGTACTTC	CASSQAGTTGYYSYEQYF
TRBD2	TRBV7-3	-	TRBJ2-1	TGTGCCAGCAGCTTACAGGCTAGCGGGACGGGAGAGCAGTTCTTC	CASSLQASGTGEQFF
-	TRBV19	-	TRBJ2-7	TGTGCCAGTAGTAGTTCGGGGGCGCGAAACGAGCAGTACTTC	CASSSSGARNEQYF
-	TRBV7-2	-	TRBJ2-1	TGTGCCAGCAGCCCCCCTGGACTCACATACAATGAGCAGTTCTTC	CASSPPGLTYNEQFF
TRBD1	TRBV6-1	-	TRBJ2-1	TGTGCCAGCAGTGATTCCCCCTACAGGGGCCCAAGGAATGAGCAGTTCTTC	CASSDSPYRGPRNEQFF
TRBD2	TRBV5-1	once	TRBJ2-7	TGCGCCAGCAGGGCCACGAGGCTAGCGGGAGCCGAGCAGTACTTC	CASRATRLAGAEQYF